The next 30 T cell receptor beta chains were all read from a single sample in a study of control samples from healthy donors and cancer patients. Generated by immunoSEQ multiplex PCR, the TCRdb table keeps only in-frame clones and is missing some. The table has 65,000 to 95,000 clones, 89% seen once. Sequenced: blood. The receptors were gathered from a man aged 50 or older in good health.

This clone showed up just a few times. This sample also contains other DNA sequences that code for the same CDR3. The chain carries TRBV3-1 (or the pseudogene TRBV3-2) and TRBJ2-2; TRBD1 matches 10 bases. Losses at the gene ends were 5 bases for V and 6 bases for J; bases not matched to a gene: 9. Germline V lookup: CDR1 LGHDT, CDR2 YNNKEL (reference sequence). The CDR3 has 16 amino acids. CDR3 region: CASSYGGQGRAGELFF. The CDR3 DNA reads TGTGCCAGCAGCTATGGGGGACAGGGGCGGGCCGGGGAGCTGTTTTTT.

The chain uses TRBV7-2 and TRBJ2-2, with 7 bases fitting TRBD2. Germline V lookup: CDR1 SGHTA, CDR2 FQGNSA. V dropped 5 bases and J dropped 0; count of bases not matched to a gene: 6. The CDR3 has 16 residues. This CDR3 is CASSPTTSANTGELFF. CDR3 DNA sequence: TGTGCCAGCAGCCCAACCACTAGCGCGAACACCGGGGAGCTGTTTTTT.

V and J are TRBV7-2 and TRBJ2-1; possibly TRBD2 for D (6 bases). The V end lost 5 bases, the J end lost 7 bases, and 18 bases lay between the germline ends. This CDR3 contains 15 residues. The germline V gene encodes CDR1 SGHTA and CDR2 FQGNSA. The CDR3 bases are TGTGCCAGCAGCCCCCACCGGGAGCAGAATAATGAGCAGTTCTTC. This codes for CASSPHREQNNEQFF.

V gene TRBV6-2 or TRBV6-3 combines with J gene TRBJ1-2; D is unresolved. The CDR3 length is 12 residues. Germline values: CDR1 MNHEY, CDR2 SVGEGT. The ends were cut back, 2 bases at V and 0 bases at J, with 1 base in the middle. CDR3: CASSYPNYGYTF. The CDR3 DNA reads TGTGCCAGCAGTTACCCTAACTATGGCTACACCTTC.

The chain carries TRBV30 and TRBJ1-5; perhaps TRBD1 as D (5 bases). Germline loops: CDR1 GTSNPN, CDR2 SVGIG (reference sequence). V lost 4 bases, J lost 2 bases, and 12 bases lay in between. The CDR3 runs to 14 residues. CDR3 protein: CAWTQGIGNQPQHF. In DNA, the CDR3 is TGTGCCTGGACGCAGGGTATTGGCAATCAGCCCCAGCATTTT.

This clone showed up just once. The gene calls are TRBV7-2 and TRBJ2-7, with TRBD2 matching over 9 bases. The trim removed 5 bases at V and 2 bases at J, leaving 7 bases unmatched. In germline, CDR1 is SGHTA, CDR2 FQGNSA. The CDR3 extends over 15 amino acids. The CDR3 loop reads CASSPKGGGAYEQYF. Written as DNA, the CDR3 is TGTGCCAGCAGCCCTAAGGGCGGGGGGGCCTACGAGCAGTACTTC.

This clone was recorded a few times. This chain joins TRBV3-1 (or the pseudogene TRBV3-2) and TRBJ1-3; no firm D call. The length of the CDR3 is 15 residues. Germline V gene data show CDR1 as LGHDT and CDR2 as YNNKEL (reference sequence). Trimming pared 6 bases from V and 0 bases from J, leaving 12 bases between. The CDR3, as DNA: TGTGCCAGCAGGCCAATAGGGAGCTCTGGAAACACCATATATTTT. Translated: CASRPIGSSGNTIYF.

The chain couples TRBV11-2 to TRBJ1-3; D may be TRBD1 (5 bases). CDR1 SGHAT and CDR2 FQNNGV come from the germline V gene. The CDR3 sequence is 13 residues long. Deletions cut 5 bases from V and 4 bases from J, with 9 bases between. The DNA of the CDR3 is TGTGCCAGCAGCGCGGGGCCGGGAAACACCATATATTTT. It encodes CASSAGPGNTIYF.

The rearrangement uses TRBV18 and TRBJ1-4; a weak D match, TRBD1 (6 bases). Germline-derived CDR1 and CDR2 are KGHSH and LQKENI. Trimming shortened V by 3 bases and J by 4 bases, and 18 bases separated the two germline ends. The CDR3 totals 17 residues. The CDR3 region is CASSPQGPGGGNEKLFF. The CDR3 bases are TGTGCCAGCTCACCTCAGGGGCCCGGGGGCGGTAATGAAAAACTGTTTTTT.

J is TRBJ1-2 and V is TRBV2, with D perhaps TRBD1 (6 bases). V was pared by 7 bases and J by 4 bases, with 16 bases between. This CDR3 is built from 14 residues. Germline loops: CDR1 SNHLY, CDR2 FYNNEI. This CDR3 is CASTGQTNFYGYTF. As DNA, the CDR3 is TGTGCCAGCACTGGACAGACGAATTTCTATGGCTACACCTTC.

CDR3 in DNA: TGTGCCAGCAGCTCCGGGACACCTAGCAATCAGCCCCAGCATTTT. This encodes CASSSGTPSNQPQHF. This chain links TRBV5-5 with TRBJ1-5, with D perhaps matching TRBD1 (6 bases). This CDR3 region has 15 residues. CDR1 is SGHKS and CDR2 is YYEKEE in the germline V gene (reference sequence). Trimming removed 3 bases from V and 0 bases from J, with 10 bases in between.

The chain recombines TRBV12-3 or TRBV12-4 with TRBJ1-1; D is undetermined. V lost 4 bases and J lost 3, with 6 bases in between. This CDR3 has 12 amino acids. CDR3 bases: TGTGCCAGCAGTTCCAGATACACTGAAGCTTTCTTT. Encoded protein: CASSSRYTEAFF.

The CDR3 DNA is TGCGCCAGCAGCCAAGATGCAGCGGGGGGTCAGGAGACCCAGTACTTC. Translated: CASSQDAAGGQETQYF. The V and J genes are TRBV4-1 and TRBJ2-5, with TRBD2 matching over 9 bases. Germline V gene lookup returns CDR1 MGHRA and CDR2 YSYEKL. CDR3 length: 16 amino acids. The ends lost 0 bases at V and 5 bases at J; junction bases unmatched: 7.

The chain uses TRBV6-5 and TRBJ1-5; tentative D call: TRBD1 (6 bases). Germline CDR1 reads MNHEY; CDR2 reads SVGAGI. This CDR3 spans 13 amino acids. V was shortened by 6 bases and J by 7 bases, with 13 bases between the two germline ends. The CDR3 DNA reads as TGTGCCAGCAGCAGGGGTTGGGGACAGCCCCAGCATTTT. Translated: CASSRGWGQPQHF.

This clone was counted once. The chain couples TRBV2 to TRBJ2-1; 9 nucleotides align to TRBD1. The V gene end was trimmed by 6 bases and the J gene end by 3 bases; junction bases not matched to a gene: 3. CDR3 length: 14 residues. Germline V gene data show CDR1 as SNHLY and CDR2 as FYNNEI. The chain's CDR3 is CASRTGQGYNEQFF. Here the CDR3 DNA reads TGTGCCAGCAGGACGGGACAGGGCTACAATGAGCAGTTCTTC.

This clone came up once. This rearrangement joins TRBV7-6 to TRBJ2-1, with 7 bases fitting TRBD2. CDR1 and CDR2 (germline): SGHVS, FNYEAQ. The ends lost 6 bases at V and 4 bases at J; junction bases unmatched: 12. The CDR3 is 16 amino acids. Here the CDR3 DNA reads TGTGCCAGCAGACCCCCAGGGCTAGCGGCTTACAATGAGCAGTTCTTC. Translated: CASRPPGLAAYNEQFF.

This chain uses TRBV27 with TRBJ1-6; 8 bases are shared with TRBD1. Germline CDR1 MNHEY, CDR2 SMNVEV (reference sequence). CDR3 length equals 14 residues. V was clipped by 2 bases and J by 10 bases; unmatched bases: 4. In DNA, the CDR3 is TGTGCCAGCAGTTTAGGACAGGGACAGTCACCCCTCCACTTT. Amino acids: CASSLGQGQSPLHF.

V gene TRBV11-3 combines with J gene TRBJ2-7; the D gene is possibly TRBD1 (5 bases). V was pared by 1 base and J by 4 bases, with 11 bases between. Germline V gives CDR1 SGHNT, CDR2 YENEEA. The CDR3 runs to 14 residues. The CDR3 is CASSLGQNPYEQYF. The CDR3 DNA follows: TGTGCCAGCAGCTTAGGACAGAACCCTTACGAGCAGTACTTC.

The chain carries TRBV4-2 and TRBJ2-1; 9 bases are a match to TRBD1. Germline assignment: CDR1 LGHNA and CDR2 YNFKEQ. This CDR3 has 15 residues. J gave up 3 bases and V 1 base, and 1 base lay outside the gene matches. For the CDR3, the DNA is TGTGCCAGCAGCCAAGGGGACAGGGACTACAATGAGCAGTTCTTC. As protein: CASSQGDRDYNEQFF.

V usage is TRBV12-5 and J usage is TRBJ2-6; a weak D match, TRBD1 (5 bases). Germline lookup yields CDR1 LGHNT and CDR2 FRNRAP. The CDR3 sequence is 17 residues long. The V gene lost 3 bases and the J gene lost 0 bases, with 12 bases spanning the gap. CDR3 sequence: CASGFLTVSSGANVLTF. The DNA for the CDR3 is TGTGCTAGTGGTTTCTTGACAGTTAGCTCTGGGGCCAACGTCCTGACTTTC.

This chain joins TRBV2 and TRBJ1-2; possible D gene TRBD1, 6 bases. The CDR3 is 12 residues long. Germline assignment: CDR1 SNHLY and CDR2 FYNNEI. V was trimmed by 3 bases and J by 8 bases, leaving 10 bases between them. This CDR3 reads CASSDRGTGYTF. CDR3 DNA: TGTGCCAGCAGTGACAGGGGTACGGGCTACACCTTC.

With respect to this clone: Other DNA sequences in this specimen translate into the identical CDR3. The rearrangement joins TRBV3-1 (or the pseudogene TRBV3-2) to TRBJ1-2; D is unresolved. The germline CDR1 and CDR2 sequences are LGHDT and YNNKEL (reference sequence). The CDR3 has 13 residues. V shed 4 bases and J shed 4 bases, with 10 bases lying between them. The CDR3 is CASSPPDGYGYTF. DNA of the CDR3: TGTGCCAGCAGCCCTCCCGATGGCTATGGCTACACCTTC.

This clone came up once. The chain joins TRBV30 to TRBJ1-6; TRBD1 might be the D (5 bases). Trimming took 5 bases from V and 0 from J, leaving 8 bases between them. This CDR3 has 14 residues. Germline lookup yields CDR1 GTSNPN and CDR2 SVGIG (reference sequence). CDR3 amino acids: CAWAGSSYNSPLHF. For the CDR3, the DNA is TGTGCCTGGGCAGGGAGCTCCTATAATTCACCCCTCCACTTT. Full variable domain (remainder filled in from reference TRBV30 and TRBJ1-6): SQTIHQWPATLVQPVGSPLSLECTVEGTSNPNLYWYRQAAGRGLQLLFYSVGIGQISSEVPQNLSASRPQDRQFILSSKKLLLSDSGFYLCAWAGSSYNSPLHFGNGTRLTVT.

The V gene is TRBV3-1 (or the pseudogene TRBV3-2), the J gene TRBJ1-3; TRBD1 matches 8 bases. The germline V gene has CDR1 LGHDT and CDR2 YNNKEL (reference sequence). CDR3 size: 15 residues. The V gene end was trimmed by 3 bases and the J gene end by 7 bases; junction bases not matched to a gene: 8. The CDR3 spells CASSQDRQGWNTIYF. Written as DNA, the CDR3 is TGTGCCAGCAGCCAGGACCGACAGGGGTGGAACACCATATATTTT.

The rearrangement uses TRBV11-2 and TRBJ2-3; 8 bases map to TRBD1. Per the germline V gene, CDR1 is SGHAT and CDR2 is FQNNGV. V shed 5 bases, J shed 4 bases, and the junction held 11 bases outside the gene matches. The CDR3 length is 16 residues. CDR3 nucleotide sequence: TGTGCCAGCAGCCGGCCCCCAGGGGGCGAACCAGATACGCAGTATTTT. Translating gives CASSRPPGGEPDTQYF.

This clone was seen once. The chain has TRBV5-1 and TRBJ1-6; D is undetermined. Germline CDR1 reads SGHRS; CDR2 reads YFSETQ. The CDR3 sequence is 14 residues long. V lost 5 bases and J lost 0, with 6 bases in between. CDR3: CASSLGSYNSPLHF. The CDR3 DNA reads TGCGCCAGCAGTCTAGGCTCCTATAATTCACCCCTCCACTTT.

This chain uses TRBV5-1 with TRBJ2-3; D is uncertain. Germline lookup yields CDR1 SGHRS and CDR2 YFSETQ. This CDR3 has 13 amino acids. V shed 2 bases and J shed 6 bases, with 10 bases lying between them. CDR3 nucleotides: TGCGCCAGCAGCTTAATTCCCGGGGATACGCAGTATTTT. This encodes CASSLIPGDTQYF.

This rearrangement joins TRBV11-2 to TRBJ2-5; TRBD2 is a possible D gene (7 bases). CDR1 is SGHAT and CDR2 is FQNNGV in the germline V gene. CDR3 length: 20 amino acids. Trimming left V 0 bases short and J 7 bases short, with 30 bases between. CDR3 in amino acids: CASSLDEGDYLRSRGGTQYF. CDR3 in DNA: TGTGCCAGCAGCTTAGACGAGGGGGACTACCTCCGTTCCCGTGGGGGGACCCAGTACTTC.

CDR3 coding DNA: TGTGCCAGCTCAGGACAGGGTAATTCACCCCTCCACTTT. Protein sequence: CASSGQGNSPLHF. The chain links TRBV18 to TRBJ1-6, with 8 bases identical to TRBD1. Germline CDR1 and CDR2: KGHSH and LQKENI. The V gene end was trimmed by 5 bases and the J gene end by 6 bases; junction bases not matched to a gene: 0. This CDR3 comprises 13 residues.

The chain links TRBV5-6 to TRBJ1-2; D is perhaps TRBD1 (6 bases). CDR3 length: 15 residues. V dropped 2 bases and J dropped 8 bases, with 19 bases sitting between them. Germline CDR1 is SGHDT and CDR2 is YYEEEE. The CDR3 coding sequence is TGTGCCAGCAGCTTAGGGGGGGCCCCACCCCGCGGCTACACCTTC. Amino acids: CASSLGGAPPRGYTF.